The following is a T cell receptor (beta chain) sequence with its context. The antigen is not known. Other DNA sequences in this sample translate to the same CDR3. This sample stems from a study of cytomegalovirus exposure and HLA in healthy donors. Findings and limits, study-wide: Most of the TCR beta V segments (in an earlier analysis) were productive either about 87% or about 30% of the time.

Donors likely had unrecorded immune exposures despite being nominally healthy when sampled. CDR3 length equals 14 residues. J lost 9 bases, V lost 2 bases, and 3 bases had no gene match. The germline V gene has CDR1 SGHRS and CDR2 YFSETQ. The PCR used 60 Vbeta and 13 Jbeta primers. Sequenced by immunoSEQ multiplex PCR; TCRdb stores in-frame clones only, minus some. The profile shows tens of thousands of clones, around 59% of them singletons. J is TRBJ1-6 and V is TRBV5-1; TRBD1 aligns across 9 bases. This clonotype was obtained from a human donor in good health. The sequenced sample consisted of PBMCs. The CDR3 nucleotides read TGCGCCAGCAGCTTAGGGACAGGGTTTTCACCCCTCCACTTT. Amino acid sequence: CASSLGTGFSPLHF.